This record covers a single T cell receptor (beta chain). Authors' processing steps: CDR3 differences across clinicopathological groups were used to build a distant-metastasis classifier for papillary thyroid cancer. TCRdb reprocessed the PCR reads using MiXCR. TCRdb's processing, not the study's, gives the V and J calls here. The sample yields 20,000 to 25,000 clones, roughly 24% seen once. The record originates from a study of metastatic and nonmetastatic thyroid tumors. On the study more broadly: Repertoire comparison spanned blood and tumor or nodule tissue of malignant and benign thyroid patients.

Prior to thyroid surgery, none of the patients had received any treatment. Germline V CDR1 and CDR2: SGHNT, YENEEA. This CDR3 contains 15 residues. With V trimmed by 1 base and J by 3 bases, 6 bases remained unmatched. The V gene is TRBV11-3, the J gene TRBJ2-7, with 7 bases that match TRBD2. Sequencing was done on a sample of tumor tissue. The origin of this receptor is a female donor with papillary thyroid cancer or a benign thyroid nodule (not recorded which). Some clones in this sample may be carry-over from other donors' samples. This chain's CDR3 is CASSLGEGRSYEQYF. The CDR3 DNA sequence: TGTGCCAGCAGCTTAGGGGAGGGCCGTAGCTACGAGCAGTACTTC.